The table lists the clone carrying this T cell receptor (beta chain) with many counts. This specimen belongs to a study of T-cell reconstitution after alpha-beta-depleted transplantation in children. The CDR3 runs to 13 residues. The V end lost 3 bases, the J end lost 4 bases, and 12 bases lay between the germline ends. The germline V gene has CDR1 DFQATT and CDR2 SNEGSKA (reference sequence). Unique molecular identifiers were incorporated into the prepared TCRbeta library. TCRdb processed the PCR reads anew with MiXCR; each CDR3 protein has one entry. Of roughly 100,000 distinct CDR3 sequences listed, 7.5% to 9.5% are singletons.

This TCR derives from a human donor who donated a stem cell graft to a child with congenital amegakaryocytic thrombocytopenia. The specimen was PBMCs from the stem cell graft donor, collected from the stem cell graft. The chain combines TRBV20-1 with TRBJ1-2; D perhaps matches TRBD1 (5 bases). The CDR3 nucleotides read TGCAGTGCTAGGCTAGAACAGGCCTATGGCTACACCTTC. It encodes CSARLEQAYGYTF.